This TCR beta chain was observed in a study of blood T cell repertoires in COVID-19. Study overall: The United States, Italy and Spain provided the acute and convalescent COVID-19 samples. T cells, B-cell-depleted T cells, or PBMCs supplied cDNA or gDNA.

CDR3 length: 15 residues. J gave up 4 bases and V 4 bases, and 5 bases lay outside the gene matches. Germline V gene sequence: CDR1 SGHNT, CDR2 YYREEE (reference sequence). As handled by the study authors: Estimation of nucleated cell counts relied on the amplification of reference gene primers. Produced via immunoSEQ multiplex PCR; TCRdb's table is partial and in-frame only. That table gives V, J and clone size, and the DNA gave D and trimming. The sample contains approximately 150,000 clones, 89% of which appear only once. The chain has TRBV5-4 and TRBJ2-5, with 12 bases identical to TRBD2. The source material was peripheral blood. The sequence came from a human donor in a cohort sampled during active COVID-19. The CDR3 nucleotides are TGTGCCAGCAGCGGCCGGACTAGCGGGGCAGAGACCCAGTACTTC. This encodes CASSGRTSGAETQYF.